The 32 T cell receptor beta chains below were found in one sample sequenced in a study of CD8+ T cells in alopecia areata. Isolated RNA was reverse transcribed into cDNA used as the sequencing template. TCRdb keeps only in-frame clones here, not all; method: immunoSEQ multiplex PCR. This sample yields more than 200,000 clones, of which under 80% are seen a single time; approximately 1.2% belongs to the top ten. Source: CD4+ T cells sorted from blood, taken at week 0. The receptors come from a human donor with alopecia areata.

The chain employs TRBV7-8 and TRBJ2-3; 10 bases are a match to TRBD2. The length of the CDR3 is 16 residues. Germline assignment: CDR1 SGHVS and CDR2 FQNEAQ. Trimming cost V 1 base and J 2 bases; bases outside gene matches: 3. The CDR3 reads CASSLVLAGTTDTQYF. CDR3 coding DNA: TGTGCCAGCAGCTTAGTACTAGCGGGGACCACAGATACGCAGTATTTT.

The chain links TRBV29-1 to TRBJ1-2, with unresolved D. The V gene's germline CDR1 is SQVTM and CDR2 ANQGSEA. Trimming took 7 bases from V and 4 from J, leaving 16 bases between them. There are 13 residues in the CDR3. The CDR3 loop is CSGGEATGYGYTF. CDR3 DNA sequence: TGCAGCGGTGGGGAGGCGACGGGCTATGGCTACACCTTC.

With respect to this clone: Different DNA sequences within this sample yield the same CDR3. The chain is built from TRBV6-5 and TRBJ1-5; no reliable D call. CDR1 and CDR2 from the germline V gene are MNHEY and SVGAGI. V lost 0 bases and J lost 7, with 7 bases in between. This CDR3 region has 13 residues. For the CDR3, the DNA is TGTGCCAGCAGTTACTCCCGCGGGCAGCCCCAGCATTTT. The encoded protein is CASSYSRGQPQHF.

The chain has TRBV6-5 and TRBJ2-6; D is unresolved. V was pared by 5 bases and J by 0 bases, with 5 bases between. The CDR3 contains 14 residues. Germline V gives CDR1 MNHEY, CDR2 SVGAGI. The CDR3 DNA is TGTGCCAGCAGTACGGACTCTGGGGCCAACGTCCTGACTTTC. Translation: CASSTDSGANVLTF.

This clone came up a few times. The chain links TRBV30 to TRBJ1-5, with a possible D match to TRBD1 (6 bases). V was pared by 7 bases and J by 8 bases, with 15 bases between. This CDR3 is built from 12 residues. The germline V gene has CDR1 GTSNPN and CDR2 SVGIG (reference sequence). The DNA for the CDR3 is TGTGCCTACAAAACAGGGCGAGAGCCCCAGCATTTT. This codes for CAYKTGREPQHF.

This clone came up a few times. The rearrangement uses TRBV14 and TRBJ2-1, with D tentatively TRBD2 (6 bases). This CDR3 is built from 17 residues. Germline V gene lookup returns CDR1 SGHDN and CDR2 FVKESK. Trimming left V 0 bases short and J 0 bases short, with 12 bases between. The CDR3 here is CASSQDWVAVSYNEQFF. DNA of the CDR3: TGTGCCAGCAGCCAAGATTGGGTAGCGGTCTCCTACAATGAGCAGTTCTTC.

The chain is built from TRBV5-4 and TRBJ1-1, with no clear D. The germline V gene has CDR1 SGHNT and CDR2 YYREEE (reference sequence). Between the trimmed V and J ends, which lost 0 bases and 2 bases, there was a span of 11 bases. There are 15 residues in the CDR3. Written as DNA, the CDR3 is TGTGCCAGCAGCTTGGATTCGGGGTTAAACACTGAAGCTTTCTTT. It is translated as CASSLDSGLNTEAFF.

This clone was seen more than once but under ten times. The chain has TRBV2 and TRBJ1-2, with D possibly being TRBD1 (5 bases). Trimming cost V 1 base and J 2 bases, with 11 bases left between them. The CDR3 runs to 15 residues. Germline CDR1 and CDR2: SNHLY and FYNNEI. This CDR3 reads CASSEDAAGNYGYTF. The CDR3 coding sequence is TGTGCCAGCAGTGAAGATGCAGCAGGGAACTATGGCTACACCTTC.

This clone was found a few times. V usage is TRBV6-1 and J usage is TRBJ2-7; D unresolved. The V end lost 5 bases, the J end lost 3 bases, and 5 bases lay between the germline ends. Germline loops: CDR1 MNHNS, CDR2 SASEGT. The CDR3 totals 11 residues. CDR3 coding DNA: TGTGCCAGCAGTTACATCTACGAGCAGTACTTC. Its translation: CASSYIYEQYF.

The CDR3 DNA reads TGCAGCGTTGAATTTGCTGACAGGACCTTCTATGGCTACACCTTC. Protein: CSVEFADRTFYGYTF. The chain couples TRBV29-1 to TRBJ1-2; tentatively, D is TRBD1 (6 bases). Germline CDR1 is SQVTM and CDR2 is ANQGSEA. This CDR3 is 15 amino acids long. V lost 2 bases and J lost 4, with 17 bases in between. Full variable domain (rest looked up from reference TRBV29-1 and TRBJ1-2): SAVISQKPSRDICQRGTSLTIQCQVDSQVTMMFWYRQQPGQSLTLIATANQGSEATYESGFVIDKFPISRPNLTFSTLTVSNMSPEDSSIYLCSVEFADRTFYGYTFGSGTRLTVV.

This chain links TRBV29-1 with TRBJ1-2; D perhaps matches TRBD1 (5 bases). Trimming removed 7 bases at V and 7 bases at J, with 13 bases between. CDR3 length equals 11 residues. Germline loops: CDR1 SQVTM, CDR2 ANQGSEA. The CDR3 here is CSGRGPAGYTF. CDR3 DNA: TGCAGCGGGAGGGGTCCGGCTGGCTACACCTTC.

This clone has only a few counts. For the CDR3, the DNA is TGCAGCGTATCGGACAGTCAAGAGACCCAGTACTTC. It codes for CSVSDSQETQYF. The chain combines TRBV29-1 with TRBJ2-5, with a possible D match to TRBD1 (6 bases). Germline CDR1 and CDR2: SQVTM and ANQGSEA. The CDR3 is 12 amino acids. V lost 6 bases, J lost 2 bases, and 10 bases lay in between. The variable domain in full, completed from reference TRBV29-1 and TRBJ2-5, reads SAVISQKPSRDICQRGTSLTIQCQVDSQVTMMFWYRQQPGQSLTLIATANQGSEATYESGFVIDKFPISRPNLTFSTLTVSNMSPEDSSIYLCSVSDSQETQYFGPGTRLLVL.

This clone was recorded a few times. The chain has TRBV29-1 and TRBJ2-1; D not certain. With 6 bases removed from V and 6 bases from J, the gap between germline ends came to 9 bases. The CDR3 sequence is 11 residues long. Germline V gives CDR1 SQVTM, CDR2 ANQGSEA. The CDR3 region is CSVLPVNEQFF. For the CDR3, the DNA is TGCAGCGTACTTCCGGTCAATGAGCAGTTCTTC.

The chain links TRBV7-2 to TRBJ1-2; perhaps TRBD1 as D (6 bases). The V gene's germline CDR1 is SGHTA and CDR2 FQGNSA. V was trimmed by 5 bases and J by 3 bases, leaving 13 bases between them. The CDR3 sequence is 14 residues long. CDR3 coding DNA: TGTGCCAGCAGCCATACAGGGTCGTACTATGGCTACACCTTC. This translates into CASSHTGSYYGYTF. The complete variable domain, with remaining parts taken from reference TRBV7-2 and TRBJ1-2, reads GAGVSQSPSNKVTEKGKDVELRCDPISGHTALYWYRQSLGQGLEFLIYFQGNSAPDKSGLPSDRFSAERTGGSVSTLTIQRTQQEDSAVYLCASSHTGSYYGYTFGSGTRLTVV.

V usage is TRBV23-1 and J usage is TRBJ1-5, with 8 bases aligning to TRBD1. TRBV23-1 carries the ORF label, with uncertain function. V shed 0 bases, J shed 2 bases, and the junction held 15 bases outside the gene matches. The CDR3 covers 20 residues. CDR3 sequence (DNA): TGCGCCAGCAGTCAATCCCGATTGGCCTCACAGGGGGGGGGCAATCAGCCCCAGCATTTT. This encodes CASSQSRLASQGGGNQPQHF.

This clone was seen a handful of times. An end of the junction does not agree with germline; a read error may underlie this. The CDR3 DNA reads as TGCAGCGTTCAAGATTGGGTAGGGGGCCAAGAGACCCAGTACTTC. It encodes CSVQDWVGGQETQYF. The chain carries TRBV29-1 and TRBJ2-5; maybe TRBD1 (6 bases). This CDR3 comprises 15 residues. The germline V gene has CDR1 SQVTM and CDR2 ANQGSEA.

This clone has only a few counts. The rearrangement joins TRBV2 to TRBJ2-1; 7 nucleotides align to TRBD1. V lost 8 bases to trimming and J lost 5 bases; unmatched junction nucleotides: 6. The CDR3 is 13 residues long. CDR1 is SNHLY, CDR2 FYNNEI, per germline. CDR3 bases: TGTGCCAGCGGACAGGCGTACAACAATGAGCAGTTCTTC. It translates to CASGQAYNNEQFF.

V is TRBV20-1 and J is TRBJ1-5; D is undetermined. This CDR3 region has 10 residues. V dropped 7 bases and J dropped 7 bases, with 8 bases sitting between them. Per germline, CDR1 DFQATT and CDR2 SNEGSKA (reference sequence). CDR3 sequence: CSVGEQPQHF. The CDR3 DNA is TGCAGTGTGGGAGAACAGCCCCAGCATTTT.

There are a few counts of this clone. The junction departs from the called germline gene at one end, perhaps through a read error. This chain joins TRBV5-1 and TRBJ2-7, with 10 bases matching TRBD1. Germline V gene lookup returns CDR1 SGHRS and CDR2 YFSETQ. The CDR3 totals 13 residues. The chain's CDR3 is CASTLLPGQGPHF. As DNA, the CDR3 is TGCGCCAGCACCCTATTACCGGGACAGGGGCCTCACTTC. The full variable domain, completed using reference TRBV5-1 and TRBJ2-7, is KAGVTQTPRYLIKTRGQQVTLSCSPISGHRSVSWYQQTPGQGLQFLFEYFSETQRNKGNFPGRFSGRQFSNSRSEMNVSTLELGDSALYLCASTLLPGQGPHFGPGTRLTVT.

The chain couples TRBV7-2 to TRBJ2-2; D is unresolved. The CDR3 runs 12 residues. In germline, CDR1 is SGHTA, CDR2 FQGNSA. Deletions cut 1 base from V and 7 bases from J, with 4 bases between. The chain's CDR3 is CASSLVGGELFF. CDR3 coding DNA: TGTGCCAGCAGCTTAGTTGGCGGGGAGCTGTTTTTT. Filled out from reference TRBV7-2 and TRBJ2-2, the complete variable domain reads GAGVSQSPSNKVTEKGKDVELRCDPISGHTALYWYRQSLGQGLEFLIYFQGNSAPDKSGLPSDRFSAERTGGSVSTLTIQRTQQEDSAVYLCASSLVGGELFFGEGSRLTVL.

This rearrangement joins TRBV30 to TRBJ2-5, with 12 bases matching TRBD2. After removal of 3 bases from V and 5 bases from J, the junction contained 10 bases not matched to a gene. Germline V gene sequence: CDR1 GTSNPN, CDR2 SVGIG (reference sequence). CDR3 length: 16 residues. Here the CDR3 reads CAWRDFGTSGRETQYF. The CDR3 nucleotides are TGTGCCTGGAGAGACTTCGGGACTAGCGGGCGGGAGACCCAGTACTTC.

This sequence joins TRBV7-9 and TRBJ2-1; TRBD2 aligns across 10 bases. From germline, CDR1 is SEHNR and CDR2 FQNEAQ (reference sequence). The V segment lost 2 bases and the J segment 8 bases; nucleotides outside the gene matches: 3. This CDR3 contains 14 residues. CDR3 amino acids: CASSLLAGVHEQFF. For the CDR3, the DNA is TGTGCCAGCAGCTTACTAGCGGGGGTCCATGAGCAGTTCTTC.

The V and J genes are TRBV9 and TRBJ2-7; D remains ambiguous. CDR1 is SGDLS and CDR2 is YYNGEE in the germline V gene. Trimming took 4 bases from V and 0 from J, leaving 14 bases between them. The CDR3 consists of 15 residues. The CDR3 sequence: CASSPSAESSYEQYF. For the CDR3, the DNA is TGTGCCAGCAGCCCCTCGGCTGAGAGCTCCTACGAGCAGTACTTC. The variable domain in full, completed from reference TRBV9 and TRBJ2-7, reads DSGVTQTPKHLITATGQRVTLRCSPRSGDLSVYWYQQSLDQGLQFLIQYYNGEERAKGNILERFSAQQFPDLHSELNLSSLELGDSALYFCASSPSAESSYEQYFGPGTRLTVT.

The chain couples TRBV5-6 to TRBJ2-2; TRBD1 matches 9 bases. Per the germline V gene, CDR1 is SGHDT and CDR2 is YYEEEE. V lost 1 base, J lost 4 bases, and 5 bases stayed unmatched. This CDR3 is 16 amino acids long. The CDR3 reads CASSLPGQGSTGELFF. CDR3 bases: TGTGCCAGCAGCTTGCCGGGACAGGGTAGCACCGGGGAGCTGTTTTTT.

The chain recombines TRBV29-1 with TRBJ2-5, with a weak D call TRBD2 (6 bases). Trimming left V 8 bases short and J 4 bases short, with 20 bases between. CDR1 is SQVTM and CDR2 is ANQGSEA in the germline V gene. This CDR3 is 14 amino acids long. The CDR3 is CSLRGGDDGETQYF. The DNA of the CDR3 is TGCAGCCTTAGAGGAGGGGACGATGGAGAGACCCAGTACTTC.

The rearrangement links TRBV7-2 to TRBJ1-5, with D unclear. The CDR3 has 15 residues. The V end was cut by 1 base, the J end by 1 base, with 8 bases between. Germline V gene sequence: CDR1 SGHTA, CDR2 FQGNSA. CDR3 sequence (DNA): TGTGCCAGCAGCTTAGGTACTGGGAGCAATCAGCCCCAGCATTTT. Its protein is CASSLGTGSNQPQHF.

The CDR3 nucleotides read TGTGCTAGTGGTAAAGGCGAGGAGCAGTACTTC. Translated, it gives CASGKGEEQYF. V usage is TRBV12-5 and J usage is TRBJ2-7; the D is unclear. The CDR3 length is 11 residues. The ends were cut back, 5 bases at V and 7 bases at J, with 9 bases in the middle. Germline V gives CDR1 LGHNT, CDR2 FRNRAP.

This clone was detected only once. The rearrangement joins TRBV30 to TRBJ1-1; D perhaps matches TRBD1 (5 bases). The germline CDR1 and CDR2 sequences are GTSNPN and SVGIG (reference sequence). Trimming removed 4 bases from V and 4 bases from J, with 19 bases in between. The CDR3 covers 15 residues. The CDR3 DNA follows: TGTGCCTGGACCCGACGGGCAGGGTTGAGCACTGAAGCTTTCTTT. Translated, it gives CAWTRRAGLSTEAFF.

V is TRBV7-8 and J is TRBJ1-5, with 7 bases aligning to TRBD1. The V gene end was trimmed by 5 bases and the J gene end by 7 bases; junction bases not matched to a gene: 8. This CDR3 is 14 amino acids long. Germline lookup yields CDR1 SGHVS and CDR2 FQNEAQ. CDR3 nucleotides: TGTGCCAGCAGCCATGCGGACAGGTTCCAGCCCCAGCATTTT. This sequence encodes CASSHADRFQPQHF.

The V and J genes are TRBV2 and TRBJ1-1; 7 nucleotides agree with TRBD1. Germline V gives CDR1 SNHLY, CDR2 FYNNEI. This CDR3 region has 14 residues. V lost 6 bases to trimming and J lost 6 bases; unmatched junction nucleotides: 10. The CDR3, as DNA: TGTGCCAGCAGGAGACAGGGCCCCAGTGCTGAAGCTTTCTTT. It translates to CASRRQGPSAEAFF. Based on the CDR3 plus reference TRBV2 and TRBJ1-1, the full variable domain is EPEVTQTPSHQVTQMGQEVILRCVPISNHLYFYWYRQILGQKVEFLVSFYNNEISEKSEIFDDQFSVERPDGSNFTLKIRSTKLEDSAMYFCASRRQGPSAEAFFGQGTRLTVV.

The chain joins TRBV7-9 to TRBJ2-4; D is unclear. CDR3 length: 13 residues. The V gene lost 5 bases and the J gene lost 9 bases, with 14 bases spanning the gap. Germline loops: CDR1 SEHNR, CDR2 FQNEAQ (reference sequence). CDR3 sequence (DNA): TGTGCCAGCAGCCAACGCCCGGTGGCCATTCAGTACTTC. Protein product: CASSQRPVAIQYF.

The J gene is TRBJ1-1, the V gene TRBV5-6; perhaps TRBD1 as D (5 bases). V gave up 0 bases and J gave up 7 bases, with 10 bases separating them. Germline CDR1 SGHDT, CDR2 YYEEEE. The CDR3 length is 13 residues. The CDR3 spells CASSLGGAGEAFF. The CDR3 DNA is TGTGCCAGCAGCTTGGGAGGGGCGGGTGAAGCTTTCTTT.